Below, one T cell receptor beta chain is given with its context. Its antigen is unknown. Isolation of CD4+ T cells took place after around 10 days of culture. Vaccinees lacked prior SARS-CoV-2 infection and tested negative for nucleocapsid antibodies. It was on days 3 and 7 that half the medium was replaced with IL-2 medium. V was trimmed by 0 bases and J by 0 bases, leaving 7 bases between them. Germline V lookup: CDR1 SGHRS, CDR2 YFSETQ. This CDR3 is built from 15 residues. This sample is drawn from a study of vaccination effects on CD4 cells after COVID-19. The overall study: They grew roughly 2 million PBMC in each well, adding 8.5 to 10 IU/ml IL-2 and 10 ug/ml peptides. Study results and caveats: Healthy vaccine recipients' vaccine-induced clones were almost all SARS-CoV-2 mono-reactive.

This table comes from immunoSEQ multiplex PCR, and its TCRdb copy is limited to in-frame clones, with some not included. This table holds some 26,000 clones, around 73% found once. The sequenced sample was CD4+ T cells from PBMCs cultured without peptide, obtained before COVID-19 vaccination. J is TRBJ2-1 and V is TRBV5-1; either TRBD1 or TRBD2 may fit D (5 bases each). The sequence was collected from a human donor who received a COVID-19 vaccine. The CDR3 spells CASSLEGSSYNEQFF. CDR3 nucleotide sequence: TGCGCCAGCAGCTTGGAGGGGAGCTCCTACAATGAGCAGTTCTTC.